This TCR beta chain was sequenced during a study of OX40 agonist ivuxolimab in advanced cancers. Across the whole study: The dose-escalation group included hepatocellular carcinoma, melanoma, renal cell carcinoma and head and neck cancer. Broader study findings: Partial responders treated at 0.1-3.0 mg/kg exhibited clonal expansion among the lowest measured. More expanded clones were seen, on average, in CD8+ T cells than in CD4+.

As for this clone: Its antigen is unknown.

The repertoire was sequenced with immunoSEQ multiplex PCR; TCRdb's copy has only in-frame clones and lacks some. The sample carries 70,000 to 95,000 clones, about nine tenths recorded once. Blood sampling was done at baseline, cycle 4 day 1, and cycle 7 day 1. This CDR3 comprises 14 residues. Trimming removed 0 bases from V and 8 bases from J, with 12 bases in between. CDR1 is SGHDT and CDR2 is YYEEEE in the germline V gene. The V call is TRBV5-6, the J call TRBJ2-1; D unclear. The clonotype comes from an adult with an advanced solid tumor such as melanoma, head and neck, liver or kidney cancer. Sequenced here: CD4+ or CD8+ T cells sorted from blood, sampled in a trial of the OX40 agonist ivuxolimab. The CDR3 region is CASSLDFKKDEQFF. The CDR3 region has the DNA TGTGCCAGCAGCTTGGATTTTAAGAAGGATGAGCAGTTCTTC.